This TCR beta chain was recorded in a study of blood T cells in healthy people across ages. V was pared by 7 bases and J by 0 bases, with 9 bases of the junction left unmatched. CDR1 is MNHEY, CDR2 SVGEGT, per germline. The CDR3 covers 15 residues. Then a second PCR, running roughly 6 to 11 cycles, was carried out with a sample-barcoded 5' primer and a J-beta primer mix. TCRdb fed the 5' RACE reads into MiXCR, producing one record per CDR3 protein. The sample includes hundreds of thousands of distinct CDR3 sequences, approximately 40% of them seen just once. V gene TRBV6-2 or TRBV6-3 combines with J gene TRBJ2-7; the match to TRBD2 covers 7 bases. Sequences were obtained from blood. The origin of this receptor is a man older than 75 in good health. The CDR3 DNA sequence: TGTGCCAGCAAAACCTCGGGCGGGAGCTCCTACGAGCAGTACTTC. Translation gives CASKTSGGSSYEQYF.